Listed here are 10 T cell receptor beta chains from one sample, sequenced in a study of blood T cells in healthy people across ages. Sample-barcoded 5' priming and a J-beta primer mix drove a second PCR of roughly 6 to 12 cycles. TCRdb reanalysed the 5' RACE reads using MiXCR and keeps one entry per CDR3 protein. The sample has some 760,000 distinct CDR3 sequences, 25% seen once. The data were also submitted as part of a second study, on T cells of mothers and their children.

The specimen was blood. These receptors all come from a boy aged 5-17 years in good health.

The J gene is TRBJ2-7, the V gene TRBV5-1; D may be TRBD2 (5 bases). CDR3 length equals 14 residues. Per germline, CDR1 SGHRS and CDR2 YFSETQ. V lost 2 bases and J lost 3, with 12 bases in between. CDR3 in DNA: TGCGCCAGCAGCTTAGAGGGCCCTCTCTACGAGCAGTACTTC. It yields the protein CASSLEGPLYEQYF.

The chain has TRBV20-1 and TRBJ2-5; the match to TRBD1 covers 8 bases. The CDR3 sequence is 14 residues long. Per germline, CDR1 DFQATT and CDR2 SNEGSKA (reference sequence). Trimming cost V 0 bases and J 4 bases; bases outside gene matches: 4. This CDR3 is CSAREPGGRETQYF. For the CDR3, the DNA is TGCAGTGCTAGAGAGCCAGGGGGCCGAGAGACCCAGTACTTC.

The chain combines TRBV9 with TRBJ1-2, with 7 bases aligning to TRBD1. Germline V CDR1 and CDR2: SGDLS, YYNGEE. V was clipped by 0 bases and J by 2 bases; unmatched bases: 13. The CDR3 length is 18 residues. The CDR3 nucleotides read TGTGCCAGCAGCGTAGGATCGAGGGGGCACCCCGCCAACTATGGCTACACCTTC. This translates into CASSVGSRGHPANYGYTF.

This chain links TRBV6-1 with TRBJ1-3, with D tentatively TRBD1 (5 bases). V gave up 2 bases and J gave up 0 bases, with 11 bases separating them. This CDR3 comprises 16 residues. The V gene's germline CDR1 is MNHNS and CDR2 SASEGT. The CDR3 DNA follows: TGTGCCAGCAGTGAAAGGTTCGACAGCTCTGGAAACACCATATATTTT. Translated, it gives CASSERFDSSGNTIYF.

This clonotype turned up a few times. The chain links TRBV6-1 to TRBJ2-2; D perhaps matches TRBD1 (5 bases). V lost 6 bases and J 0 bases, leaving 17 bases between the germline ends. The CDR3 is made up of 17 amino acids. Germline CDR1 and CDR2: MNHNS and SASEGT. The CDR3 spells CASRTDNSPTNTGELFF. CDR3 nucleotide sequence: TGTGCCAGCAGGACAGATAACAGTCCTACGAACACCGGGGAGCTGTTTTTT.

J is TRBJ2-1 and V is TRBV6-2 or TRBV6-3, with D perhaps TRBD2 (6 bases). The V and J ends lost 6 bases and 0 bases respectively, with 9 bases between them. CDR1 and CDR2 (germline): MNHEY, SVGEGT. There are 14 residues in the CDR3. For the CDR3, the DNA is TGTGCCAGCAGATCGGACTACTCCTACAATGAGCAGTTCTTC. Translated: CASRSDYSYNEQFF.

Only a few counts were recorded for this clonotype. V gene TRBV12-3 or TRBV12-4 combines with J gene TRBJ1-5; the D is unclear. This CDR3 has 13 amino acids. V lost 7 bases and J lost 2, with 9 bases in between. The CDR3 coding sequence is TGTGCCAGCACCGGGATGGGCAATCAGCCCCAGCATTTT. It yields the protein CASTGMGNQPQHF.

CDR3 amino acids: CASSQSTGGGYGYTF. The DNA for the CDR3 is TGTGCCAGCAGCCAATCTACGGGGGGGGGCTATGGCTACACCTTC. The genes are TRBV3-1 and TRBJ1-2; maybe TRBD1 (5 bases). Between the trimmed V and J ends, which lost 2 bases and 4 bases, there was a span of 14 bases. Germline lookup yields CDR1 LGHDT and CDR2 YNNKEL (reference sequence). This CDR3 has 15 residues.

The chain couples TRBV19 to TRBJ1-1; possibly TRBD1 for D (6 bases). Trimming took 6 bases from V and 6 from J, leaving 8 bases between them. The CDR3 sequence is 11 residues long. Germline lookup yields CDR1 LNHDA and CDR2 SQIVND (reference sequence). CDR3 DNA: TGTGCCAGTAGGGACAGCGCTGAAGCTTTCTTT. Protein product: CASRDSAEAFF. Full variable domain (rest looked up from reference TRBV19 and TRBJ1-1): DGGITQSPKYLFRKEGQNVTLSCEQNLNHDAMYWYRQDPGQGLRLIYYSQIVNDFQKGDIAEGYSVSREKKESFPLTVTSAQKNPTAFYLCASRDSAEAFFGQGTRLTVV.

In its sample, this clonotype was seen a few times. CDR3 DNA sequence: TGCGCCAGCGCGGGGTCCCCCTACGAGCAGTACTTC. It translates to CASAGSPYEQYF. The J gene is TRBJ2-7, the V gene TRBV5-1; the D gene is possibly TRBD2 (6 bases). Trimming took 7 bases from V and 2 from J, leaving 10 bases between them. Germline V gene data show CDR1 as SGHRS and CDR2 as YFSETQ. The CDR3 has 12 amino acids. Based on the CDR3 plus reference TRBV5-1 and TRBJ2-7, the full variable domain is KAGVTQTPRYLIKTRGQQVTLSCSPISGHRSVSWYQQTPGQGLQFLFEYFSETQRNKGNFPGRFSGRQFSNSRSEMNVSTLELGDSALYLCASAGSPYEQYFGPGTRLTVT.